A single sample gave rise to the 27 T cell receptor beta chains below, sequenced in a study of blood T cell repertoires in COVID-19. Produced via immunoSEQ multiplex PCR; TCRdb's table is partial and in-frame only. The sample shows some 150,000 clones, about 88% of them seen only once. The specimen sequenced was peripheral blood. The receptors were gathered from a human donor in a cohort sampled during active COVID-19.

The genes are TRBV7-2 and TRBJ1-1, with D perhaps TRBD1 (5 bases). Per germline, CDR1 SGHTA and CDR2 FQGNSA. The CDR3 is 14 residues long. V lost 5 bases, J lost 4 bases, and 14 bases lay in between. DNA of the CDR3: TGTGCCAGCAGCGAGGGCGGGGCAGGCACTGAAGCTTTCTTT. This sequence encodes CASSEGGAGTEAFF.

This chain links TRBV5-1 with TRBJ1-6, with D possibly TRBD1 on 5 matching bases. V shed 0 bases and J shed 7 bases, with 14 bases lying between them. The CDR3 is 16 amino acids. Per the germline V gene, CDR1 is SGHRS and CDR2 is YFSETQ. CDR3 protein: CASSLAGGIRNSPLHF. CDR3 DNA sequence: TGCGCCAGCAGCTTGGCCGGGGGGATCCGAAATTCACCCCTCCACTTT. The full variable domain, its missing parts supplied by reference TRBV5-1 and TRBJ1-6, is KAGVTQTPRYLIKTRGQQVTLSCSPISGHRSVSWYQQTPGQGLQFLFEYFSETQRNKGNFPGRFSGRQFSNSRSEMNVSTLELGDSALYLCASSLAGGIRNSPLHFGNGTRLTVT.

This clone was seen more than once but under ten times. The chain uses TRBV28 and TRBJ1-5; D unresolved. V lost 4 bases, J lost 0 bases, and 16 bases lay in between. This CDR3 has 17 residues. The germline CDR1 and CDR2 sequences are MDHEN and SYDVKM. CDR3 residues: CASSSQTAESSNQPQHF. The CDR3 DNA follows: TGTGCCAGCAGTTCCCAGACTGCAGAGAGTAGCAATCAGCCCCAGCATTTT.

CDR3 in DNA: TGTGCCAGTCAGGGATACAATGAGCAGTTCTTC. Amino acid sequence: CASQGYNEQFF. V usage is TRBV5-4 and J usage is TRBJ2-1; TRBD1 might be the D (5 bases). Germline lookup yields CDR1 SGHNT and CDR2 YYREEE (reference sequence). Trimming shortened V by 8 bases and J by 4 bases, and 7 bases separated the two germline ends. CDR3 length: 11 amino acids.

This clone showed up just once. In DNA form, the CDR3 reads TGTGCCAGCGGGAGACTAAACTACGAGCAGTACTTC. This translates into CASGRLNYEQYF. J is TRBJ2-7 and V is TRBV28, with D tentatively TRBD2 (5 bases). Germline V CDR1 and CDR2: MDHEN, SYDVKM. The CDR3 is 12 amino acids. Trimming took off 8 bases at V and 3 bases at J, with 11 bases between the two ends. Together with reference TRBV28 and TRBJ2-7, the CDR3 gives the full variable domain: DVKVTQSSRYLVKRTGEKVFLECVQDMDHENMFWYRQDPGLGLRLIYFSYDVKMKEKGDIPEGYSVSREKKERFSLILESASTNQTSMYLCASGRLNYEQYFGPGTRLTVT.

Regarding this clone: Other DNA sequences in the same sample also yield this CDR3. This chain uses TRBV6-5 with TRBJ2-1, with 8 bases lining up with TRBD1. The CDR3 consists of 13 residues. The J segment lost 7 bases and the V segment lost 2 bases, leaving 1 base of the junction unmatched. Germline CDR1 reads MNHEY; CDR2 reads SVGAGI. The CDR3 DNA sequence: TGTGCCAGCAGTTACGACAGGGGTAATGAGCAGTTCTTC. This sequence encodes CASSYDRGNEQFF.

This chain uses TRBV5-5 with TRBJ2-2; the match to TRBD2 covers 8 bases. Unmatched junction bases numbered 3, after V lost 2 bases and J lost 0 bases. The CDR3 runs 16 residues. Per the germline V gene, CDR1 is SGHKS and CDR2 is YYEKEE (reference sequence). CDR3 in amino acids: CASSFTSGANTGELFF. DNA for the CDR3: TGTGCCAGCAGCTTCACTAGCGGAGCGAACACCGGGGAGCTGTTTTTT.

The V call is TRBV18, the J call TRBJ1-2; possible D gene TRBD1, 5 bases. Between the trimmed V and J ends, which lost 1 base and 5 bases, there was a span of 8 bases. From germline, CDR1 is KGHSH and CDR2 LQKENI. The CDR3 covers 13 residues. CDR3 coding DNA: TGTGCCAGCTCACCACGGGGCTTTTATGGCTACACCTTC. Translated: CASSPRGFYGYTF.

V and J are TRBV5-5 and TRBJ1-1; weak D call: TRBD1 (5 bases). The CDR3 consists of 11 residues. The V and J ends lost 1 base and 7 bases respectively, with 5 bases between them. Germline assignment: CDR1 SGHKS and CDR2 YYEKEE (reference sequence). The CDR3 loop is CASSLQGEAFF. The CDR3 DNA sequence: TGTGCCAGCAGCTTGCAGGGTGAAGCTTTCTTT.

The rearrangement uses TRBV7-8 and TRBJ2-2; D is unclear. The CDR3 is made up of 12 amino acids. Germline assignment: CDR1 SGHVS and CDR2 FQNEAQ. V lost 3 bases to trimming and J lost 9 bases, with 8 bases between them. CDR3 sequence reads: CASSFAVRELFF. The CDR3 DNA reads TGTGCCAGCAGCTTTGCGGTCAGGGAGCTGTTTTTT.

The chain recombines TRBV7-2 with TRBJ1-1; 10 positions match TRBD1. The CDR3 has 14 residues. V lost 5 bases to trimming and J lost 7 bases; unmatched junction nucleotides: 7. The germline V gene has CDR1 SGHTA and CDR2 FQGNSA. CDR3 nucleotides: TGTGCCAGCAGCCCAGGACAGGGGGTTAATGAAGCTTTCTTT. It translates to CASSPGQGVNEAFF.

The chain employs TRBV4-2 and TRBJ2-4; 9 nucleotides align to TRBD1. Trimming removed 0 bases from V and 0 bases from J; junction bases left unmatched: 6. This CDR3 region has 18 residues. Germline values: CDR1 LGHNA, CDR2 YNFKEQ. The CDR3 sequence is CASSQEGQGILAKNIQYF. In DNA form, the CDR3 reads TGTGCCAGCAGCCAAGAGGGACAGGGCATTCTAGCCAAAAACATTCAGTACTTC.

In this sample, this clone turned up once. The CDR3 DNA follows: TGCGCCAGCAGCTTCCAGGGGGGAGATACGCAGTATTTT. It yields the protein CASSFQGGDTQYF. The chain recombines TRBV5-1 with TRBJ2-3; D might be TRBD1 (7 bases). The germline V and J ends were trimmed by 2 bases and 5 bases, with 9 bases remaining between them. The V gene's germline CDR1 is SGHRS and CDR2 YFSETQ. The length of the CDR3 is 13 residues.

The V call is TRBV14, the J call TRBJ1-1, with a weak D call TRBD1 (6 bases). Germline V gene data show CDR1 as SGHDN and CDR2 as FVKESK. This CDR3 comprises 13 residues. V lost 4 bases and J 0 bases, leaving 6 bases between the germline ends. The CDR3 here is CASSRDMNTEAFF. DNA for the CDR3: TGTGCCAGCAGCCGGGACATGAACACTGAAGCTTTCTTT.

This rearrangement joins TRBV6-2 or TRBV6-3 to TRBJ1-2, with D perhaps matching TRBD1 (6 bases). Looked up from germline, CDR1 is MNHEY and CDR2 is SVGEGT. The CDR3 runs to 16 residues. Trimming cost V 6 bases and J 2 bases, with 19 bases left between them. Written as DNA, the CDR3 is TGTGCCAGCAGCCCTAGGGGCGGGGGCGGGAACTATGGCTACACCTTC. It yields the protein CASSPRGGGGNYGYTF.

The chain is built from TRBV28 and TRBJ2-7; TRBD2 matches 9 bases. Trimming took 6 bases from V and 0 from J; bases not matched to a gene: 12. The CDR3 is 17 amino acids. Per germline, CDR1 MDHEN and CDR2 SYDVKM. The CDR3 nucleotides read TGTGCCAGCAGCCAGCTAGCGACTAGCGGTAACTCCTACGAGCAGTACTTC. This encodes CASSQLATSGNSYEQYF.

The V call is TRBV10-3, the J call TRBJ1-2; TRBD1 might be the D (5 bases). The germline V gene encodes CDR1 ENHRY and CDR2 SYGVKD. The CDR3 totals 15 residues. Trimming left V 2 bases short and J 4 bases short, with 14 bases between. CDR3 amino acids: CAISERGGDPYGYTF. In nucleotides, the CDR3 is TGTGCCATCAGTGAGAGGGGAGGGGATCCCTATGGCTACACCTTC.

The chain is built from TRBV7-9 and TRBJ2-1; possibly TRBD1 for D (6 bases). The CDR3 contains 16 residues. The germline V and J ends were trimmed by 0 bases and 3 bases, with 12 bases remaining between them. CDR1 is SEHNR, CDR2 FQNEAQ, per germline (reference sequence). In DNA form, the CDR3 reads TGTGCCAGCAGCTTAGCGCCGGCAGGGGACTACAATGAGCAGTTCTTC. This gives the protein CASSLAPAGDYNEQFF. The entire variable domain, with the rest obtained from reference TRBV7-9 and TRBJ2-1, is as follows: DTGVSQNPRHKITKRGQNVTFRCDPISEHNRLYWYRQTLGQGPEFLTYFQNEAQLEKSRLLSDRFSAERPKGSFSTLEIQRTEQGDSAMYLCASSLAPAGDYNEQFFGPGTRLTVL.

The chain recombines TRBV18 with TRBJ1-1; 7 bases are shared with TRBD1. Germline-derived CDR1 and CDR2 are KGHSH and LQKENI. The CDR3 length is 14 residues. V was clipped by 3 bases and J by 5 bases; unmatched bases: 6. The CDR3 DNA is TGTGCCAGCTCACCGACAGGGTTGAGGACTGAAGCTTTCTTT. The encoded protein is CASSPTGLRTEAFF.

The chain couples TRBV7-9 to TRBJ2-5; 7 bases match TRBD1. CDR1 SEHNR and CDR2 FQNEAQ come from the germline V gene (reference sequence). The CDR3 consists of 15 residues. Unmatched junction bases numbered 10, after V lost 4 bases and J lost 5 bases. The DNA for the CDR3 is TGTGCCAGCAGCTCCCGCCGAGGGGGCTTTGAGACCCAGTACTTC. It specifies CASSSRRGGFETQYF.

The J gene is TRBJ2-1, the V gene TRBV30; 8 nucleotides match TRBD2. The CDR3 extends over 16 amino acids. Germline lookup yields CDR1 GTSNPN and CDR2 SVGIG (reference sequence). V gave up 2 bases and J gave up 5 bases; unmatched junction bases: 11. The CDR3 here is CAWSSHLAGGHNEQFF. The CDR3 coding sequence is TGTGCCTGGAGTAGTCATCTAGCGGGCGGACACAATGAGCAGTTCTTC. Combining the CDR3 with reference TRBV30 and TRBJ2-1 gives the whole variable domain SQTIHQWPATLVQPVGSPLSLECTVEGTSNPNLYWYRQAAGRGLQLLFYSVGIGQISSEVPQNLSASRPQDRQFILSSKKLLLSDSGFYLCAWSSHLAGGHNEQFFGPGTRLTVL.

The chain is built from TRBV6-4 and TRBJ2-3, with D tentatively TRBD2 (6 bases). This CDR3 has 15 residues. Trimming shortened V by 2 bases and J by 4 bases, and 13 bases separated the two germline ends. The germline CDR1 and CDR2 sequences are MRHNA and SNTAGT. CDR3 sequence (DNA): TGTGCCAGCAGTGACAGTACTAGCTTGGCAGATACGCAGTATTTT. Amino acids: CASSDSTSLADTQYF.

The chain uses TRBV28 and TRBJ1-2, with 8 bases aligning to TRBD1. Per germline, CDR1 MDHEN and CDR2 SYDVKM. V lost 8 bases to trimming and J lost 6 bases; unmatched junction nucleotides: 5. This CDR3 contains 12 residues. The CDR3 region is CASSDRVDGYTF. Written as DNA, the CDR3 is TGTGCCAGCTCGGACAGGGTCGATGGCTACACCTTC.

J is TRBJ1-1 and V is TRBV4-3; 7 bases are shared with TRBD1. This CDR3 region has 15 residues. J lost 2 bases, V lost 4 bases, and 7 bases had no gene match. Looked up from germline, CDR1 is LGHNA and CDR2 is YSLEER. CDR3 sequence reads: CASSRSDRINTEAFF. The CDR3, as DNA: TGCGCCAGCAGCCGGTCGGACAGGATCAACACTGAAGCTTTCTTT.

CDR3 sequence (DNA): TGTGCCAGCAGGTTCGACAGGGTATCGAATTCACCCCTCCACTTT. Its protein product is CASRFDRVSNSPLHF. This sequence joins TRBV7-8 and TRBJ1-6, with 7 bases matching TRBD1. The trim removed 6 bases at V and 7 bases at J, leaving 9 bases unmatched. The CDR3 runs to 15 residues. CDR1 is SGHVS, CDR2 FQNEAQ, per germline.

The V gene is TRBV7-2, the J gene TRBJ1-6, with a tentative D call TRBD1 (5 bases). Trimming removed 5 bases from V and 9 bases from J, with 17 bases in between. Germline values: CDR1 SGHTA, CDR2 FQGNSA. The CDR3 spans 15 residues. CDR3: CASSRPGGNGSPLHF. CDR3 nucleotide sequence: TGTGCCAGCAGCCGCCCCGGGGGGAACGGTTCACCCCTCCACTTT.

The CDR3 DNA follows: TGTGCCAGCAGCTTAGGTATGGGAGGTACTGAAGCTTTCTTT. This codes for CASSLGMGGTEAFF. This chain uses TRBV7-9 with TRBJ1-1; D call uncertain. The CDR3 sequence is 14 residues long. V was shortened by 1 base and J by 5 bases, with 11 bases between the two germline ends. Per the germline V gene, CDR1 is SEHNR and CDR2 is FQNEAQ (reference sequence). The whole variable domain, filled in from reference TRBV7-9 and TRBJ1-1, reads DTGVSQNPRHKITKRGQNVTFRCDPISEHNRLYWYRQTLGQGPEFLTYFQNEAQLEKSRLLSDRFSAERPKGSFSTLEIQRTEQGDSAMYLCASSLGMGGTEAFFGQGTRLTVV.